Given below is one T cell receptor beta chain in context. Using immunoSEQ multiplex PCR, the repertoire was profiled, and TCRdb retains in-frame clones only, with some absent. The sample lists around 97,000 clones, approximately 84% occurring once. These data belong to a study of blood T cell repertoires in COVID-19. Study overall: Material from acute and convalescent COVID-19 was sourced from the United States, Italy and Spain. PBMCs, B-cell-depleted T cells, or T cells were the source of the cDNA or gDNA that made up the material.

V was clipped by 3 bases and J by 4 bases, with 10 bases between them. CDR3 length: 13 amino acids. Germline CDR1 SGDLS, CDR2 YYNGEE. This TCR derives from a man in his 70s with acute or convalescent COVID-19. Input material: peripheral blood. The J gene is TRBJ1-2, the V gene TRBV9; no reliable D call. The chain's CDR3 is CASSALGSYGYTF. The CDR3 DNA is TGTGCCAGCAGCGCTCTGGGGAGCTATGGCTACACCTTC. The full variable domain, rest sourced from reference TRBV9 and TRBJ1-2, is DSGVTQTPKHLITATGQRVTLRCSPRSGDLSVYWYQQSLDQGLQFLIQYYNGEERAKGNILERFSAQQFPDLHSELNLSSLELGDSALYFCASSALGSYGYTFGSGTRLTVV.